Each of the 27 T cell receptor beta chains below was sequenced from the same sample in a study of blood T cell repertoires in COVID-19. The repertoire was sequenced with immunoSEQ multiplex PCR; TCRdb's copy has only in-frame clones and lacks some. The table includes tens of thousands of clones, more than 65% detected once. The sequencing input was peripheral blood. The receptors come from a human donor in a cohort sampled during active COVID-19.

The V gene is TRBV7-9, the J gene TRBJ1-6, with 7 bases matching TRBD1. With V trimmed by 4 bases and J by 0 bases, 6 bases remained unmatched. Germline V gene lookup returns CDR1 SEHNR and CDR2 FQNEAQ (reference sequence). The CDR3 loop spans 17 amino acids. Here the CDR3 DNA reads TGTGCCAGCAGCTCTGACAGGGCGAGCTCCTATAATTCACCCCTCCACTTT. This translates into CASSSDRASSYNSPLHF. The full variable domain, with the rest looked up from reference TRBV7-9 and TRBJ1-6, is DTGVSQNPRHKITKRGQNVTFRCDPISEHNRLYWYRQTLGQGPEFLTYFQNEAQLEKSRLLSDRFSAERPKGSFSTLEIQRTEQGDSAMYLCASSSDRASSYNSPLHFGNGTRLTVT.

CDR3 sequence (DNA): TGTGCCAGCAGCCAATTCTGGAGTAGCGGGGATAATGAGCAGTTCTTC. It yields the protein CASSQFWSSGDNEQFF. This chain joins TRBV3-1 (or the pseudogene TRBV3-2) and TRBJ2-1; 8 positions match TRBD2. V gave up 2 bases and J gave up 7 bases; unmatched junction bases: 10. This CDR3 has 16 amino acids. Germline values: CDR1 LGHDT, CDR2 YNNKEL (reference sequence).

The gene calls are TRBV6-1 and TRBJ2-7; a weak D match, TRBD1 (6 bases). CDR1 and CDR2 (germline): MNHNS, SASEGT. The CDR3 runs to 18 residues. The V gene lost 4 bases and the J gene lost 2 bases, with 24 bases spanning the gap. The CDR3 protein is CASSVSPLVTGSPYEQYF. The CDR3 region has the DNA TGTGCCAGCAGTGTGTCCCCGCTAGTGACAGGTAGTCCCTACGAGCAGTACTTC.

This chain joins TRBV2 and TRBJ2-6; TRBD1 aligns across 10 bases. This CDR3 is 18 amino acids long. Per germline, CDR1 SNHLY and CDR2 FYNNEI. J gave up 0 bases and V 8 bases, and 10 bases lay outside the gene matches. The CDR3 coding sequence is TGTGCCAGCGTTCCGGGACAGGGGCGTCTCTCTGGGGCCAACGTCCTGACTTTC. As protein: CASVPGQGRLSGANVLTF.

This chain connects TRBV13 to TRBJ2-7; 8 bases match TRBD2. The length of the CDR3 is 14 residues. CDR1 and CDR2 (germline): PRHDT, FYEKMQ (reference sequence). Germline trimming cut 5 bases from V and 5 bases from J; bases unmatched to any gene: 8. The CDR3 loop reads CASSQDAGGDEQYF. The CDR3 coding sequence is TGTGCCAGCAGCCAGGATGCGGGGGGCGACGAGCAGTACTTC.

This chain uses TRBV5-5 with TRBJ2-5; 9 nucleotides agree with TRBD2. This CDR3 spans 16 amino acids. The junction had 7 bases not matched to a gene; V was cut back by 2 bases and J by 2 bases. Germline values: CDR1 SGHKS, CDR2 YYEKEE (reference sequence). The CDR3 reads CASSLVSGGGQETQYF. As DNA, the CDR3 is TGTGCCAGCAGCTTAGTTAGCGGGGGCGGACAAGAGACCCAGTACTTC.

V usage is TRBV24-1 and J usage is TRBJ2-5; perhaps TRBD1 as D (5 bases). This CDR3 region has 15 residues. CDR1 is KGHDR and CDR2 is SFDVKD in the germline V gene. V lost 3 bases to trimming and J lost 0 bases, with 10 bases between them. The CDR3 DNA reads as TGTGCCACCAGTGATCCCACAGGCTACCAAGAGACCCAGTACTTC. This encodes CATSDPTGYQETQYF.

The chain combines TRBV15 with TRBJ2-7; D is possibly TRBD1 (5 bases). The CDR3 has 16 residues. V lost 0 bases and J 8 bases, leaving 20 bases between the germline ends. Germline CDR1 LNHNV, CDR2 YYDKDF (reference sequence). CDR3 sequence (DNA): TGTGCCACCAGCAGAGATCTCGTAGGGGCCGTCCTTCAGCAGTACTTC. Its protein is CATSRDLVGAVLQQYF.

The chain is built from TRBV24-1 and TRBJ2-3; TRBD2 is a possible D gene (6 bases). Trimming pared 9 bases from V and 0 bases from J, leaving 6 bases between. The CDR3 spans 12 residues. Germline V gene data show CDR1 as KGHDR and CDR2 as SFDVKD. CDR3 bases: TGTGCCACCGCGGGGAGCACAGATACGCAGTATTTT. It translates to CATAGSTDTQYF.

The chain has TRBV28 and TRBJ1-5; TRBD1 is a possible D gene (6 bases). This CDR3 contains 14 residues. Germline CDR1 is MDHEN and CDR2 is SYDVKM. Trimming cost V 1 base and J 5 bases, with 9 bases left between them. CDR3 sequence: CASSLLQGDQPQHF. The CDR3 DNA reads TGTGCCAGCAGTTTATTACAGGGCGATCAGCCCCAGCATTTT.

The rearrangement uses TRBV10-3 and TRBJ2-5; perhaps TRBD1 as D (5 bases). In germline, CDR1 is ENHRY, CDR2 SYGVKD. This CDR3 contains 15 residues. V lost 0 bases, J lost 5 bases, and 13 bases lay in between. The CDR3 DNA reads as TGTGCCATCAGTGAGTCCCCAGGGCAAGCGGAGACCCAGTACTTC. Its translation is CAISESPGQAETQYF.

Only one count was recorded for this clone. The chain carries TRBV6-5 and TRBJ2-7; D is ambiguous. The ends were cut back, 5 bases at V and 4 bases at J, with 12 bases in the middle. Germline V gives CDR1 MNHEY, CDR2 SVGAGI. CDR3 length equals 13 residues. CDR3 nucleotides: TGTGCCAGCAGTATCTCGGCAGGTTACGAGCAGTACTTC. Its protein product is CASSISAGYEQYF.

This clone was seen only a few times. In nucleotides, the CDR3 is TGTGCCGGAGCACAGGGTGACAATTCACCCCTCCACTTT. Its protein is CAGAQGDNSPLHF. This sequence joins TRBV10-3 and TRBJ1-6; perhaps TRBD1 as D (6 bases). Germline CDR1 reads ENHRY; CDR2 reads SYGVKD. The CDR3 runs 13 residues. V gave up 11 bases and J gave up 7 bases, with 15 bases separating them.

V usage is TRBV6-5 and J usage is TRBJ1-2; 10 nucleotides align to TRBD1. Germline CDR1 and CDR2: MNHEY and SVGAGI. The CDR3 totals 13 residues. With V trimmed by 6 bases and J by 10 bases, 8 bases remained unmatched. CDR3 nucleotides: TGTGCCAGCAGCCGGGGACAGGGGCTTATCTACACCTTC. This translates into CASSRGQGLIYTF.

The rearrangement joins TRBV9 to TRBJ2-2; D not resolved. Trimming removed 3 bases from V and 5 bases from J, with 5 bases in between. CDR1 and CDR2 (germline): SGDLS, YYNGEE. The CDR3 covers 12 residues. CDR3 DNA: TGTGCCAGCAGCGAACAGACCGGGGAGCTGTTTTTT. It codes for CASSEQTGELFF.

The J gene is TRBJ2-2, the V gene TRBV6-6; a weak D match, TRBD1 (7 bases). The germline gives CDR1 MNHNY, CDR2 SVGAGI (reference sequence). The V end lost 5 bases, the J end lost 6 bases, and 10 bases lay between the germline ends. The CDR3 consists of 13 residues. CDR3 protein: CASSDREAGELFF. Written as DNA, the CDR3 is TGTGCCAGCAGTGACAGGGAGGCCGGGGAGCTGTTTTTT.

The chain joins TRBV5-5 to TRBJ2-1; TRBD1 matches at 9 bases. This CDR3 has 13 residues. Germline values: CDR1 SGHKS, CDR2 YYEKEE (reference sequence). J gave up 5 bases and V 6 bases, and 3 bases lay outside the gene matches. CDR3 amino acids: CASIRTGDNEQFF. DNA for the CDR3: TGTGCCAGCATCCGGACAGGGGACAATGAGCAGTTCTTC. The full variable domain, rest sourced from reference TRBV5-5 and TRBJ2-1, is DAGVTQSPTHLIKTRGQQVTLRCSPISGHKSVSWYQQVLGQGPQFIFQYYEKEERGRGNFPDRFSARQFPNYSSELNVNALLLGDSALYLCASIRTGDNEQFFGPGTRLTVL.

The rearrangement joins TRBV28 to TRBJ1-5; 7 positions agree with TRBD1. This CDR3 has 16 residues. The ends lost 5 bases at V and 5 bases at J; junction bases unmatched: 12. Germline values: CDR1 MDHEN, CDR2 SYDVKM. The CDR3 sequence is CASSTKQGSHDQPQHF. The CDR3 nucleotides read TGTGCCAGCAGTACCAAACAGGGGTCCCACGATCAGCCCCAGCATTTT.

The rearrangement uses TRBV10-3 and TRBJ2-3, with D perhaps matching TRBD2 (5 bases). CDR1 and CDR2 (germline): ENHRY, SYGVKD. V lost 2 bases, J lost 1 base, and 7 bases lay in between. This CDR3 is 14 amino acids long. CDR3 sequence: CAISERTGTDTQYF. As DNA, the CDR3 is TGTGCCATCAGTGAGAGGACTGGCACAGATACGCAGTATTTT.

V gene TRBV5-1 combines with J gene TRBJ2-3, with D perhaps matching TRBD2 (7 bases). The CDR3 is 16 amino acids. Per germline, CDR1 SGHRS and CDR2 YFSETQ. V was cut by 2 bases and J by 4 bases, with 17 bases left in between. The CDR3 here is CASSLGWGGLADTQYF. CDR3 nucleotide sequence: TGCGCCAGCAGCTTAGGGTGGGGGGGCTTGGCAGATACGCAGTATTTT.

The CDR3 here is CASKLQGSPYNEQFF. The CDR3 DNA reads as TGCGCCAGCAAACTACAGGGGTCGCCCTACAATGAGCAGTTCTTC. V and J are TRBV4-1 and TRBJ2-1; 7 nucleotides line up with TRBD1. V shed 7 bases, J shed 2 bases, and the junction held 8 bases outside the gene matches. The length of the CDR3 is 15 residues. The V gene's germline CDR1 is MGHRA and CDR2 YSYEKL.

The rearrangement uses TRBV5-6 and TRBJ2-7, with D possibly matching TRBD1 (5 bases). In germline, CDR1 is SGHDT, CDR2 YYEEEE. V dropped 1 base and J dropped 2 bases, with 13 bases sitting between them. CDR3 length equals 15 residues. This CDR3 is CASSLTQVEAYEQYF. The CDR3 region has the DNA TGTGCCAGCAGCTTGACACAGGTTGAAGCCTACGAGCAGTACTTC. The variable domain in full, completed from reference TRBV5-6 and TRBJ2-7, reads DAGVTQSPTHLIKTRGQQVTLRCSPKSGHDTVSWYQQALGQGPQFIFQYYEEEERQRGNFPDRFSGHQFPNYSSELNVNALLLGDSALYLCASSLTQVEAYEQYFGPGTRLTVT.

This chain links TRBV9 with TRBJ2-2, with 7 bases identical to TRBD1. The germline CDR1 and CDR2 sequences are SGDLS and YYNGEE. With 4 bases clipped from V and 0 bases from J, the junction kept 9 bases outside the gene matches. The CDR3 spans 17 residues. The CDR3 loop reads CASSPTGVFSNTGELFF. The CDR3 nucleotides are TGTGCCAGCAGCCCTACAGGGGTCTTTTCGAACACCGGGGAGCTGTTTTTT. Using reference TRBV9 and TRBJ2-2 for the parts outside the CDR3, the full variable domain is DSGVTQTPKHLITATGQRVTLRCSPRSGDLSVYWYQQSLDQGLQFLIQYYNGEERAKGNILERFSAQQFPDLHSELNLSSLELGDSALYFCASSPTGVFSNTGELFFGEGSRLTVL.

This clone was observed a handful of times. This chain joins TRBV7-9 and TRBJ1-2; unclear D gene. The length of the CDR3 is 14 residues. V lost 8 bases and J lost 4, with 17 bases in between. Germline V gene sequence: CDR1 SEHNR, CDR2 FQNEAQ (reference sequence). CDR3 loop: CASRRPGEAYGYTF. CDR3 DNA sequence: TGTGCCAGCCGCCGACCCGGGGAAGCCTATGGCTACACCTTC.

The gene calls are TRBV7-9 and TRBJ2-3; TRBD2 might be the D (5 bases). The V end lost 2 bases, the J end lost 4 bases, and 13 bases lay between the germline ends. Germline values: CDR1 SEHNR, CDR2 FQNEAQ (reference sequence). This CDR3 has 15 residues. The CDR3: CASSLFGDGADTQYF. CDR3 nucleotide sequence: TGTGCCAGCAGCTTATTCGGGGATGGGGCAGATACGCAGTATTTT.

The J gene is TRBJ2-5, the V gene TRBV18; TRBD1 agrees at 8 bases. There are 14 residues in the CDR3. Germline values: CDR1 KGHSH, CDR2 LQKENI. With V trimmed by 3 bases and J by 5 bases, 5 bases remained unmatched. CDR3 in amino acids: CASSPGQALETQYF. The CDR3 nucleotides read TGTGCCAGCTCACCGGGACAGGCCTTGGAGACCCAGTACTTC.

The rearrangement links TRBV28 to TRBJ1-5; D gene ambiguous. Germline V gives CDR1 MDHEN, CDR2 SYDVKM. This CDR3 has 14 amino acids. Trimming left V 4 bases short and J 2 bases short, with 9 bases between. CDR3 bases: TGTGCCAGCAGTTATACAGTGGGCAATCAGCCCCAGCATTTT. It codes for CASSYTVGNQPQHF.